A single sample gave rise to the 27 T cell receptor beta chains below, sequenced in a study of T cell repertoires in cytomegalovirus infection. In TCRdb, the reads were re-called with MiXCR into one record per CDR3 protein. The sample has approximately 500,000 distinct CDR3 sequences, 33% seen once. Their recognized antigens are unknown. The source material was cultured PBMCs, sampled from culture after CMV antigen stimulation. Receptor source: a human donor in good health (CMV status not recorded). Some clones in this sample may be carry-over from other donors' samples.

This clonotype was recorded a few times. The rearrangement joins TRBV12-3 or TRBV12-4 to TRBJ2-1; 13 nucleotides line up with TRBD2. J was trimmed by 9 bases and V by 5 bases; bases with no gene match: 4. The CDR3 is 14 residues long. CDR3 loop: CASSRTSGSVEQFF. CDR3 coding DNA: TGTGCCAGCAGTCGGACTAGCGGGAGCGTTGAGCAGTTCTTC.

This clonotype was observed a few times. The chain has TRBV7-2 and TRBJ2-3, with TRBD2 identical over 7 bases. Germline lookup yields CDR1 SGHTA and CDR2 FQGNSA. V dropped 2 bases and J dropped 5; count of bases not matched to a gene: 7. This CDR3 comprises 15 residues. CDR3 residues: CASSLTGREKDTQYF. For the CDR3, the DNA is TGTGCCAGCAGCTTAACCGGGCGGGAGAAAGATACGCAGTATTTT.

This chain links TRBV6-6 with TRBJ2-7, with TRBD1 matching over 9 bases. CDR1 and CDR2 (germline): MNHNY, SVGAGI (reference sequence). This CDR3 is built from 15 residues. In DNA form, the CDR3 reads TGTGCAGTAATGGCGGGACAGGGCAAATGGTCGGAGCAGTACTTC. Amino acids: CAVMAGQGKWSEQYF.

This rearrangement joins TRBV4-1 to TRBJ2-1, with 10 bases identical to TRBD1. The J segment lost 2 bases and the V segment lost 0 bases, leaving 4 bases of the junction unmatched. There are 17 residues in the CDR3. From germline, CDR1 is MGHRA and CDR2 YSYEKL. The DNA of the CDR3 is TGCGCCAGCAGCCAAGATCTGGACAGGGGGGCCTACAATGAGCAGTTCTTC. Translating it yields CASSQDLDRGAYNEQFF.

The genes are TRBV7-8 and TRBJ1-3; 8 bases are shared with TRBD1. CDR3 length equals 17 residues. V shed 2 bases and J 3 bases; nucleotides not matched to a gene: 9. Germline V gene lookup returns CDR1 SGHVS and CDR2 FQNEAQ. In nucleotides, the CDR3 is TGTGCCAGCAGCTTATCCGCAGGGGGCCGGTTTGGAAACACCATATATTTT. Its protein product is CASSLSAGGRFGNTIYF.

The rearrangement links TRBV29-1 to TRBJ2-1, with unresolved D. V was clipped by 4 bases and J by 0 bases, with 7 bases between them. The CDR3 sequence is 13 residues long. Germline V gives CDR1 SQVTM, CDR2 ANQGSEA. CDR3 DNA sequence: TGCAGCGTTGCGCGGAGCTCCTACAATGAGCAGTTCTTC. This encodes CSVARSSYNEQFF.

This clonotype was detected a few times. This sequence joins TRBV28 and TRBJ1-2, with D perhaps TRBD1 (5 bases). V lost 2 bases to trimming and J lost 7 bases, with 14 bases between them. This CDR3 comprises 14 residues. The germline gives CDR1 MDHEN, CDR2 SYDVKM. Here the CDR3 DNA reads TGTGCCAGCAGTTTAGCAGGGACGGTCGGTGGCTACACCTTC. Translated: CASSLAGTVGGYTF.

The chain employs TRBV2 and TRBJ1-4; D may be TRBD1 (5 bases). Germline-derived CDR1 and CDR2 are SNHLY and FYNNEI. This CDR3 is 15 amino acids long. Trimming stripped 3 bases from V and 8 bases from J, with 16 bases between. The CDR3 spells CASSDPGSGREKLFF. The CDR3 bases are TGTGCCAGCAGTGACCCAGGGTCGGGGCGCGAAAAACTGTTTTTT.

The rearrangement joins TRBV10-2 to TRBJ2-7; D is unclear. This CDR3 contains 14 residues. Germline CDR1 and CDR2: WSHSY and SAAADI. V was shortened by 3 bases and J by 0 bases, with 9 bases between the two germline ends. CDR3 residues: CASSDRQYSYEQYF. CDR3 bases: TGCGCCAGCAGTGATCGGCAGTACTCCTACGAGCAGTACTTC.

The chain employs TRBV7-3 and TRBJ2-5, with 8 bases identical to TRBD2. This CDR3 is built from 15 residues. Germline V gene data show CDR1 as SGHTA and CDR2 as FQGTGA. V lost 2 bases, J lost 1 base, and 3 bases stayed unmatched. The CDR3 region has the DNA TGTGCCAGCAGCTTAGCGGGAGGAACCCAAGAGACCCAGTACTTC. The encoded protein is CASSLAGGTQETQYF.

This rearrangement joins TRBV6-5 to TRBJ2-1, with a possible D match to TRBD2 (5 bases). V lost 0 bases, J lost 9 bases, and 15 bases lay in between. There are 15 residues in the CDR3. CDR1 and CDR2 from the germline V gene are MNHEY and SVGAGI. The CDR3 DNA reads as TGTGCCAGCAGTTACTCGAGTGGTCTAGCAGTTGAGCAGTTCTTC. Its translation is CASSYSSGLAVEQFF.

V is TRBV5-1 and J is TRBJ2-3; no reliable D call. The CDR3 has 11 residues. V shed 5 bases and J shed 4 bases, with 5 bases lying between them. Germline-derived CDR1 and CDR2 are SGHRS and YFSETQ. The CDR3 region is CASRIADTQYF. CDR3 sequence (DNA): TGCGCCAGCAGGATAGCAGATACGCAGTATTTT.

This chain joins TRBV4-1 and TRBJ2-3; 15 bases align to TRBD2. The length of the CDR3 is 20 residues. Germline-derived CDR1 and CDR2 are MGHRA and YSYEKL. After removal of 0 bases from V and 1 base from J, the junction contained 8 bases not matched to a gene. The CDR3 here is CASSQDRGLAGGTRTDTQYF. DNA for the CDR3: TGCGCCAGCAGCCAAGATCGAGGACTAGCGGGGGGGACCCGCACAGATACGCAGTATTTT.

This clonotype was detected a few times. This chain connects TRBV12-3 or TRBV12-4 to TRBJ1-5; the match to TRBD1 covers 9 bases. V gave up 6 bases and J gave up 1 base; unmatched junction bases: 10. The CDR3 contains 17 residues. This CDR3 is CASSQGQGRVSNQPQHF. In DNA form, the CDR3 reads TGTGCCAGCAGCCAGGGACAGGGAAGGGTAAGCAATCAGCCCCAGCATTTT.

This clonotype was observed at least ten times. The chain recombines TRBV7-2 with TRBJ2-1; no firm D call. From germline, CDR1 is SGHTA and CDR2 FQGNSA. The ends were cut back, 3 bases at V and 4 bases at J, with 10 bases in the middle. The CDR3 sequence is 14 residues long. The CDR3 DNA is TGTGCCAGCAGCTTTGTGGAGAAATACAATGAGCAGTTCTTC. Protein product: CASSFVEKYNEQFF.

The chain employs TRBV6-8 and TRBJ2-7; 9 nucleotides line up with TRBD1. Germline V CDR1 and CDR2: MNHGY, SAAAGT. The V segment lost 4 bases and the J segment 6 bases; nucleotides outside the gene matches: 7. The CDR3 is 14 amino acids. As DNA, the CDR3 is TGTGCCAGCAGTTCCGGGGGGACAGGGAGCGAGCAGTACGTC. Its protein is CASSSGGTGSEQYV.

In this sample, this clonotype turned up once. The rearrangement links TRBV19 to TRBJ2-3; D is possibly TRBD1 or TRBD2 (6 bases each). Looked up from germline, CDR1 is LNHDA and CDR2 is SQIVND (reference sequence). CDR3 length: 13 residues. Between the trimmed V and J ends, which lost 7 bases and 2 bases, there was a span of 10 bases. Here the CDR3 reads CASTGGYTDTQYF. CDR3 coding DNA: TGTGCCAGTACCGGGGGCTACACAGATACGCAGTATTTT.

There are a few counts of this clonotype. The genes are TRBV4-1 and TRBJ2-3; D call uncertain. Trimming pared 1 base from V and 5 bases from J, leaving 7 bases between. The CDR3 is 13 amino acids. Germline-derived CDR1 and CDR2 are MGHRA and YSYEKL. CDR3 protein: CASSQGAEDTQYF. Here the CDR3 DNA reads TGCGCCAGCAGCCAAGGCGCCGAAGATACGCAGTATTTT.

The chain has TRBV7-2 and TRBJ1-2; no firm D call. V lost 2 bases and J 7 bases, leaving 11 bases between the germline ends. This CDR3 has 13 residues. The germline V gene encodes CDR1 SGHTA and CDR2 FQGNSA. The CDR3 region has the DNA TGTGCCAGCAGCTTACCGGGGAAATCTGGCTACACCTTC. Translation: CASSLPGKSGYTF.

This clonotype was recorded only once. V usage is TRBV7-6 and J usage is TRBJ2-1; D remains ambiguous. The V and J ends lost 3 bases and 5 bases respectively, with 11 bases between them. Germline V gene sequence: CDR1 SGHVS, CDR2 FNYEAQ. The CDR3 sequence is 14 residues long. CDR3 sequence: CASSFKDEDNEQFF. DNA of the CDR3: TGTGCCAGCAGCTTTAAGGATGAGGACAATGAGCAGTTCTTC.

This clonotype was counted a few times. V and J are TRBV28 and TRBJ2-2; D could derive from TRBD1 or TRBD2 (5 bases each). Germline values: CDR1 MDHEN, CDR2 SYDVKM. The CDR3 runs 15 residues. Trimming removed 6 bases from V and 4 bases from J, with 15 bases in between. DNA for the CDR3: TGTGCCAGCAGCCTCGGGACCACGGGCACCGGGGAGCTGTTTTTT. Translated, it gives CASSLGTTGTGELFF.

The chain has TRBV2 and TRBJ1-2; D remains ambiguous. The germline V and J ends were trimmed by 7 bases and 3 bases, with 18 bases remaining between them. CDR1 and CDR2 from the germline V gene are SNHLY and FYNNEI. The CDR3 loop spans 15 amino acids. The CDR3 here is CASTERGFGDYGYTF. The CDR3 region has the DNA TGTGCCAGCACCGAGCGGGGATTTGGAGACTATGGCTACACCTTC. Based on the CDR3 plus reference TRBV2 and TRBJ1-2, the full variable domain is EPEVTQTPSHQVTQMGQEVILRCVPISNHLYFYWYRQILGQKVEFLVSFYNNEISEKSEIFDDQFSVERPDGSNFTLKIRSTKLEDSAMYFCASTERGFGDYGYTFGSGTRLTVV.

This chain connects TRBV3-1 to TRBJ1-1, with 7 bases that match TRBD1. V was clipped by 7 bases and J by 11 bases; unmatched bases: 13. The germline V gene encodes CDR1 LGHDT and CDR2 YNNKEL (reference sequence). The CDR3 has 13 amino acids. CDR3 in amino acids: CASTASEAGGAFF. The DNA of the CDR3 is TGTGCCAGCACCGCCTCTGAGGCAGGGGGGGCTTTCTTT.

This clonotype has a handful of counts. This chain uses TRBV6-1 with TRBJ1-3, with 9 bases aligning to TRBD1. V shed 4 bases and J 4 bases; nucleotides not matched to a gene: 8. The CDR3 extends over 16 amino acids. Germline V gene lookup returns CDR1 MNHNS and CDR2 SASEGT. CDR3 region: CASSATGTGLGNTIYF. The CDR3 DNA follows: TGTGCCAGCAGTGCAACCGGGACAGGGTTGGGAAACACCATATATTTT.

The V and J genes are TRBV20-1 and TRBJ2-5; 8 bases map to TRBD1. This CDR3 spans 14 amino acids. V lost 2 bases, J lost 2 bases, and 4 bases stayed unmatched. CDR1 is DFQATT and CDR2 is SNEGSKA in the germline V gene (reference sequence). The CDR3 nucleotides read TGCAGTGCTAGACCGACAGGGGAACAAGAGACCCAGTACTTC. Protein: CSARPTGEQETQYF.

This clonotype was counted a few times. The junction and the germline gene differ at one end; a read error may be behind it. The chain couples TRBV6-5 to TRBJ2-7; 7 bases agree with TRBD2. Germline V gives CDR1 MNHEY, CDR2 SVGAGI. The CDR3 is made up of 13 amino acids. DNA for the CDR3: TGTGCCAGCAGTGACTCTAGCGGCTACGAGCAGTACTTC. This encodes CASSDSSGYEQYF.

This clonotype was detected only a few times. The rearrangement joins TRBV28 to TRBJ2-7; TRBD1 matches at 8 bases. Germline-derived CDR1 and CDR2 are MDHEN and SYDVKM. Losses at the gene ends were 4 bases for V and 2 bases for J; bases not matched to a gene: 4. CDR3 length: 14 residues. The CDR3 nucleotides are TGTGCCAGCAGTTACCCGACAGGGGCCTACGAGCAGTACTTC. Its translation is CASSYPTGAYEQYF.